This is a list of T cell receptor beta chains from one sample in a study of cytomegalovirus exposure and HLA in healthy donors. Libraries were prepared by immunoSEQ multiplex PCR; TCRdb keeps only in-frame clonotypes and omits some of them. The profile covers approximately 75,000 clones, with around 84% appearing a single time and about 20% taken by the ten largest. Sequencing used PBMCs. The receptors were sampled from a man between 65 and 79 years old in good health and CMV-seropositive. Each CDR3 is given with its conserved first and last residue. Only some rows state a clone size, as once, few, many or a class for expanded clones.

v_gene: TRBV19
abundance: -
CDR3aa: CASSSPSGGSGSGVDTQYF

v_gene: TRBV7-2
abundance: few
CDR3aa: CASSLSQGLEGYTF

v_gene: TRBV7-8
abundance: -
CDR3aa: CASSSYRVRGQETQYF

v_gene: TRBV19
abundance: -
CDR3aa: CASKWPGANVLTF

v_gene: TRBV12-5
abundance: -
CDR3aa: CASGLGQGENEKLFF

v_gene: TRBV5-6
abundance: once
CDR3aa: CASSLKSSGEKLFF

v_gene: TRBV19
abundance: -
CDR3aa: CASQGRANEKLFF

v_gene: TRBV4-3
abundance: -
CDR3aa: CASSQQDRASGNTIYF

v_gene: TRBV11-2
abundance: -
CDR3aa: CASSLGIGAPYEQYF

v_gene: TRBV6-5
abundance: few
CDR3aa: CASSIGVGQPQHF

v_gene: TRBV5-1
abundance: -
CDR3aa: CASSLSPGGEYGYTF

v_gene: TRBV6-6
abundance: -
CDR3aa: CASKGAYEQYF

v_gene: TRBV7-3
abundance: -
CDR3aa: CASSPGGSYEQYF

v_gene: TRBV18
abundance: -
CDR3aa: CASSPRIEGGNEQFF

v_gene: TRBV5-1
abundance: -
CDR3aa: CASSRTEETQYF

v_gene: TRBV7-9
abundance: -
CDR3aa: CASSLGQGGEKLFF

v_gene: TRBV7-6
abundance: -
CDR3aa: CASSLEAGNNSPLHF

v_gene: TRBV5-1
abundance: -
CDR3aa: CASSLGASGATDTQYF

v_gene: TRBV11-2
abundance: -
CDR3aa: CASSSQPYTEAFF

v_gene: TRBV14
abundance: -
CDR3aa: CASSQRQEGTQYF

v_gene: TRBV5-1
abundance: -
CDR3aa: CASSLRTDTEAFF

v_gene: TRBV6-5
abundance: -
CDR3aa: CASSYRRGGDTQYF

v_gene: TRBV5-1
abundance: -
CDR3aa: CASSTAGGPYNEQFF

v_gene: TRBV2
abundance: -
CDR3aa: CASRGTTGRQETQYF

v_gene: TRBV6-6
abundance: -
CDR3aa: CASSPGGVQYYEQYF

v_gene: TRBV30
abundance: few
CDR3aa: CAWSALGQGAGYTF

v_gene: TRBV6-6
abundance: -
CDR3aa: CASSGQRSSGANVLTF

v_gene: TRBV6-4
abundance: -
CDR3aa: CASSSSALAGYTGELFF

v_gene: TRBV5-1
abundance: -
CDR3aa: CASSSTAGEALGTQYF

v_gene: TRBV7-9
abundance: -
CDR3aa: CASSLGPPGERYTF

v_gene: TRBV14
abundance: -
CDR3aa: CASSQTGAYQETQYF

v_gene: TRBV7-2
abundance: -
CDR3aa: CASSFGQVNTEAFF

v_gene: TRBV5-4
abundance: -
CDR3aa: CASSFPTSVGYTF

v_gene: TRBV5-1
abundance: once
CDR3aa: CASNYGTGELFF

v_gene: TRBV6-5
abundance: -
CDR3aa: CASRTPGLAPNEQFF

v_gene: TRBV18
abundance: few
CDR3aa: CASSPGPGVEEQYF

v_gene: TRBV6-5
abundance: -
CDR3aa: CASSLTGSGGYTF

v_gene: TRBV18
abundance: -
CDR3aa: CASSRTSGRNTGELFF

v_gene: TRBV10-3
abundance: -
CDR3aa: CAINRGRGEKLFF

v_gene: TRBV4-1
abundance: -
CDR3aa: CASSQDQASFAFF

v_gene: TRBV19
abundance: once
CDR3aa: CASSIDRGVSYEQYF

v_gene: TRBV5-1
abundance: -
CDR3aa: CASSPRPGVYEQYF

v_gene: TRBV20-1
abundance: once
CDR3aa: CSAHSNEAFF

v_gene: TRBV19
abundance: -
CDR3aa: CASSIDRTRAFF

v_gene: TRBV15
abundance: -
CDR3aa: CATSGTRGETQYF

v_gene: TRBV5-1
abundance: -
CDR3aa: CASSRDGDTGRPQHF

v_gene: TRBV7-6
abundance: -
CDR3aa: CASSPKTSLSYEQYF

v_gene: TRBV10-3
abundance: once
CDR3aa: CASRPSGTGGHEQYF

v_gene: TRBV19
abundance: many
CDR3aa: CASISGSPMANTEAFF

v_gene: TRBV5-4
abundance: -
CDR3aa: CASSATGGGETQYF

v_gene: TRBV5-1
abundance: few
CDR3aa: CASSLLDRSYNEQFF

v_gene: TRBV4-2
abundance: -
CDR3aa: CASSQSSGGSTEAFF

v_gene: TRBV2
abundance: -
CDR3aa: CASTRDRGPDTQYF

v_gene: TRBV19
abundance: -
CDR3aa: CASSIEGEGAFF

v_gene: TRBV7-6
abundance: -
CDR3aa: CASSLSAGNTEAFF

v_gene: TRBV6-1
abundance: -
CDR3aa: CATSFLGTDTDTQYF

v_gene: TRBV18
abundance: -
CDR3aa: CASSPASGDTGELFF